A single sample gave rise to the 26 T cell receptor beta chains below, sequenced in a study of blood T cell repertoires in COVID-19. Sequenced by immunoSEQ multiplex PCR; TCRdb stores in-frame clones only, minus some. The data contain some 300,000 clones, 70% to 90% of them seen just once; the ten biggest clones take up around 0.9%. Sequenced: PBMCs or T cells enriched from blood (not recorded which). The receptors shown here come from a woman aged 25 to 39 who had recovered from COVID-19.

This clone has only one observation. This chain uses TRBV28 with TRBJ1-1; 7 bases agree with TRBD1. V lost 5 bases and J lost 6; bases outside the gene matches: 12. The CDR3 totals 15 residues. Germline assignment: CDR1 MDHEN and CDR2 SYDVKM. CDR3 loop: CASSKSQGPLSEAFF. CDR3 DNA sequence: TGTGCCAGCAGTAAATCACAGGGGCCTCTCTCTGAAGCTTTCTTT.

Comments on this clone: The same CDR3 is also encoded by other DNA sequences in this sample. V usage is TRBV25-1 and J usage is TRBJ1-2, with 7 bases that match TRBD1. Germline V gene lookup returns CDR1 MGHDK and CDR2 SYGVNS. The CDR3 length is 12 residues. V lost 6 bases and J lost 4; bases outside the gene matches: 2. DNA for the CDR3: TGTGCCAGCAGCCGACAGGGCTATGGCTACACCTTC. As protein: CASSRQGYGYTF.

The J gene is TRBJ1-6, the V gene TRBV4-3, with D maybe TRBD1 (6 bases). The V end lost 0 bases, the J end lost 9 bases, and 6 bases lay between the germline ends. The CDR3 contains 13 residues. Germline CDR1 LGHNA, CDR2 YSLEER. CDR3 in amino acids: CASSQEGGSPLHF. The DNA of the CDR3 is TGCGCCAGCAGCCAAGAAGGGGGTTCACCCCTCCACTTT.

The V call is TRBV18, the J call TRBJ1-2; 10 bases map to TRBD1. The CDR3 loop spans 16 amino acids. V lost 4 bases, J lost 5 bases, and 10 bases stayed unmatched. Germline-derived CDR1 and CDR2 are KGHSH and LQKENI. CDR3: CASSLIQDRGIYGYTF. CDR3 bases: TGTGCCAGCTCACTTATCCAGGACAGGGGGATTTATGGCTACACCTTC.

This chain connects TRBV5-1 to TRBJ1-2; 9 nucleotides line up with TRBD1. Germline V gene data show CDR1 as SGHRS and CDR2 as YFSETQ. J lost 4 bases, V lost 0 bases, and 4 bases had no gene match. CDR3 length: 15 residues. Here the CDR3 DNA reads TGCGCCAGCAGCTTGGTCCCGACAGGGGGCTATGGCTACACCTTC. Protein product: CASSLVPTGGYGYTF.

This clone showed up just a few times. The DNA of the CDR3 is TGTGCCAGTAGTATCGTCGTCAGCAATCAGCCCCAGCATTTT. This gives the protein CASSIVVSNQPQHF. The V and J genes are TRBV19 and TRBJ1-5; no definite D call. The V end was cut by 3 bases, the J end by 1 base, with 7 bases between. Germline CDR1 reads LNHDA; CDR2 reads SQIVND (reference sequence). This CDR3 has 14 amino acids.

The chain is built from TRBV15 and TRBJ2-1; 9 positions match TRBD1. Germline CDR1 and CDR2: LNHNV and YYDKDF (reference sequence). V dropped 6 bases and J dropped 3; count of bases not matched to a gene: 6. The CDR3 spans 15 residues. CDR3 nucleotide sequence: TGTGCCACCAGTATAGACAGGGGGAACTACAATGAGCAGTTCTTC. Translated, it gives CATSIDRGNYNEQFF.

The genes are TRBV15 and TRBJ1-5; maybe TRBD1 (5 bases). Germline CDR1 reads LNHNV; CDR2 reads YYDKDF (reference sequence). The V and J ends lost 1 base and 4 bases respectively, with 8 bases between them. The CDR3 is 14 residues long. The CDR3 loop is CATSRARTNQPQHF. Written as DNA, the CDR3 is TGTGCCACCAGCAGAGCGCGGACAAATCAGCCCCAGCATTTT.

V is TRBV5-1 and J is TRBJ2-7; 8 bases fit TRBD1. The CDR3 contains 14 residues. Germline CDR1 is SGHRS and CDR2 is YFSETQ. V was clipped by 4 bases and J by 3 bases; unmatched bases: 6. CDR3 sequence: CASSDYGTGYEQYF. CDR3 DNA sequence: TGCGCCAGCAGCGACTATGGGACAGGCTACGAGCAGTACTTC.

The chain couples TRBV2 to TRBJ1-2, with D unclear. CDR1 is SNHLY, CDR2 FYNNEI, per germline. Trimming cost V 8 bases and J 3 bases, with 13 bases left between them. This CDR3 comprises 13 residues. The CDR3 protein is CASVSPDYYGYTF. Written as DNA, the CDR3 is TGTGCCAGCGTTAGTCCGGACTACTATGGCTACACCTTC.

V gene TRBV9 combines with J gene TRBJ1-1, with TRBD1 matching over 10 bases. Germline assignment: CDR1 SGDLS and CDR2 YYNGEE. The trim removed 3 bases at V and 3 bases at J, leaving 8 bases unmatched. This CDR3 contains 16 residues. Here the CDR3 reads CASSAGQGVADTEAFF. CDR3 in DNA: TGTGCCAGCAGCGCCGGACAGGGGGTTGCGGACACTGAAGCTTTCTTT.

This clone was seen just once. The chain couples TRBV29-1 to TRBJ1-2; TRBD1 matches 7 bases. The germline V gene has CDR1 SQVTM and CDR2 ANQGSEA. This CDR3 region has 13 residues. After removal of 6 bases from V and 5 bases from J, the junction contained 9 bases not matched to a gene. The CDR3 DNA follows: TGCAGCGTGGAAACAGGGGTTCAGTATGGCTACACCTTC. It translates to CSVETGVQYGYTF. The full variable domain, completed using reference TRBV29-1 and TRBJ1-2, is SAVISQKPSRDICQRGTSLTIQCQVDSQVTMMFWYRQQPGQSLTLIATANQGSEATYESGFVIDKFPISRPNLTFSTLTVSNMSPEDSSIYLCSVETGVQYGYTFGSGTRLTVV.

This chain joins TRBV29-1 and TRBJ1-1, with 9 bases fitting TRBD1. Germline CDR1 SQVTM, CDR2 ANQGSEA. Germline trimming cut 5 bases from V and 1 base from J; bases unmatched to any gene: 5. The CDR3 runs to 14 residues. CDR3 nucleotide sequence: TGCAGCGTTAAACAGGGGGCAGGGAACACTGAAGCTTTCTTT. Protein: CSVKQGAGNTEAFF.

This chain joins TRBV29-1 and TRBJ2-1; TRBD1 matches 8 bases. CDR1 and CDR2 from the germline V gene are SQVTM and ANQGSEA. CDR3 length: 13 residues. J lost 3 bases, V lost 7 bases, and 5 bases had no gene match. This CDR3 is CSAGQARYNEQFF. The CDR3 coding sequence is TGCAGCGCGGGACAGGCGCGCTACAATGAGCAGTTCTTC.

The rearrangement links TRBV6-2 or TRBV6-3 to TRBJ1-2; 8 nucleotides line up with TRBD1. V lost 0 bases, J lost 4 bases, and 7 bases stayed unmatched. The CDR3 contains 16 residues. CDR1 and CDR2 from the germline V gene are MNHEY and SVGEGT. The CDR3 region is CASSYSARGRPYGYTF. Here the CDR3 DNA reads TGTGCCAGCAGTTACTCTGCCAGGGGGCGCCCCTATGGCTACACCTTC.

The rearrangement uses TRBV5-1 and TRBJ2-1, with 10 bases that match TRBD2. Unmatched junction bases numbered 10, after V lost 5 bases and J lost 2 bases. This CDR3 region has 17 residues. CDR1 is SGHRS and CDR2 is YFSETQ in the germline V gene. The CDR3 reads CASSLIGLAGAYNEQFF. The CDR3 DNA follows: TGCGCCAGCAGTTTAATCGGGCTAGCGGGAGCCTACAATGAGCAGTTCTTC.

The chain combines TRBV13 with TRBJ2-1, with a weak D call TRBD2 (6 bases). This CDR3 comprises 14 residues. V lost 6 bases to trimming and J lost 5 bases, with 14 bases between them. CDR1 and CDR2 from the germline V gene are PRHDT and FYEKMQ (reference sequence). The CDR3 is CASSWRGGDNEQFF. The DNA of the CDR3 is TGTGCCAGCAGTTGGAGGGGAGGTGACAATGAGCAGTTCTTC.

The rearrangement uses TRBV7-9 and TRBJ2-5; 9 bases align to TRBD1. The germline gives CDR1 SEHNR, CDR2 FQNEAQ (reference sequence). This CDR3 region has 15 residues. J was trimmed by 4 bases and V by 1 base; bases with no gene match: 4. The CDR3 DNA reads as TGTGCCAGCAGCTTAGTCCCGGACAGGGGAGAGACCCAGTACTTC. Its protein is CASSLVPDRGETQYF. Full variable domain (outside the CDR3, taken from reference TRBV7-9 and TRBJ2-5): DTGVSQNPRHKITKRGQNVTFRCDPISEHNRLYWYRQTLGQGPEFLTYFQNEAQLEKSRLLSDRFSAERPKGSFSTLEIQRTEQGDSAMYLCASSLVPDRGETQYFGPGTRLLVL.

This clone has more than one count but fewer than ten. The CDR3 DNA reads TGCGCCAGGTACAGGGCCATGAGAAGGAGCTCCTATAATTCACCCCTCCACTTT. Translation gives CARYRAMRRSSYNSPLHF. V is TRBV10-1 and J is TRBJ1-6; a weak D match, TRBD1 (6 bases). The V gene lost 9 bases and the J gene lost 0 bases, with 21 bases spanning the gap. This CDR3 contains 18 residues. The germline CDR1 and CDR2 sequences are WNHNN and SYGVQD (reference sequence).

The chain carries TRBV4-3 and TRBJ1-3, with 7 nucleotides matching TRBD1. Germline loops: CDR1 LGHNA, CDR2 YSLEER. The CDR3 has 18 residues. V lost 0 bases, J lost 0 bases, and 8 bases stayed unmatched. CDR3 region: CASSQDPTGIHSGNTIYF. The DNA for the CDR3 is TGCGCCAGCAGCCAAGACCCGACAGGGATCCACTCTGGAAACACCATATATTTT.

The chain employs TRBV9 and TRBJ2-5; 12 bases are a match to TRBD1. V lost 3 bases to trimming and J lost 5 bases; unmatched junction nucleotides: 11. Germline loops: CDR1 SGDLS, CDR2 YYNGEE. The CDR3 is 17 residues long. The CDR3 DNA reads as TGTGCCAGCAGCGCGGGACAGGGGGCCCACCAAATGGAGACCCAGTACTTC. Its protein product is CASSAGQGAHQMETQYF.

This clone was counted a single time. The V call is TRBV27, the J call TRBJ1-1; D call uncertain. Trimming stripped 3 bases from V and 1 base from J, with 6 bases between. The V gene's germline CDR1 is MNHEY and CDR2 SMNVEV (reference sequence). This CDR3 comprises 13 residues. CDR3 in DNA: TGTGCCAGCAGTTTCATACAGAACACTGAAGCTTTCTTT. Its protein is CASSFIQNTEAFF.

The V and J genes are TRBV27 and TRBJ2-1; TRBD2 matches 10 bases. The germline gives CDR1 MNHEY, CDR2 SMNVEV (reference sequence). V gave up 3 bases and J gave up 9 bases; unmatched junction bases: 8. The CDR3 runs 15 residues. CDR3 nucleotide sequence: TGTGCCAGCAGTTTGGCCAGCGGGAGGGCCGCTGAGCAGTTCTTC. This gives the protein CASSLASGRAAEQFF.

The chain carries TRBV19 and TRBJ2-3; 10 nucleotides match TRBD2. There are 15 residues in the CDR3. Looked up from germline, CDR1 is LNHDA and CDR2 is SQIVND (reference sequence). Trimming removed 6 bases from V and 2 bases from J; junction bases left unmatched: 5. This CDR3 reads CASRHSGRYTDTQYF. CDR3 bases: TGTGCCAGTAGGCATAGCGGGAGGTACACAGATACGCAGTATTTT.

The CDR3 DNA is TGTGCCAGCAGCTTAGGGAGACGACAGGGATTGACTGAAGCTTTCTTT. Translating gives CASSLGRRQGLTEAFF. The rearrangement uses TRBV7-2 and TRBJ1-1, with TRBD1 identical over 7 bases. J gave up 5 bases and V 1 base, and 10 bases lay outside the gene matches. Germline V lookup: CDR1 SGHTA, CDR2 FQGNSA. CDR3 length: 16 residues.

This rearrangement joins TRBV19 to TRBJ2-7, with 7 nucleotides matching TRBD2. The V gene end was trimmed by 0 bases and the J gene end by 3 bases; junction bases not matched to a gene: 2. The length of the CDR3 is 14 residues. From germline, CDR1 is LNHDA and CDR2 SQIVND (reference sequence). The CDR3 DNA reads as TGTGCCAGTAGTATAGAGGGAGGGAACTACGAGCAGTACTTC. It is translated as CASSIEGGNYEQYF.